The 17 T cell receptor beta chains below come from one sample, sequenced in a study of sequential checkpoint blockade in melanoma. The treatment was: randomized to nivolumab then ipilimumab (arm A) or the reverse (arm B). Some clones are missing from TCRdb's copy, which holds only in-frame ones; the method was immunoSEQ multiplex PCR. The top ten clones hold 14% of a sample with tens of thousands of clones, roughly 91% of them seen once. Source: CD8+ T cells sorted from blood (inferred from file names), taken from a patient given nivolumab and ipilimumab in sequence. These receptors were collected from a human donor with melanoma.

The CDR3 reads CASGLDRTGGLNTGELFF. The DNA of the CDR3 is TGTGCCAGCGGATTAGACAGAACCGGGGGGCTGAACACCGGGGAGCTGTTTTTT. V usage is TRBV28 and J usage is TRBJ2-2, with D possibly matching TRBD2 (7 bases). The V end was cut by 8 bases, the J end by 1 base, with 23 bases between. Germline V CDR1 and CDR2: MDHEN, SYDVKM. This CDR3 comprises 18 residues.

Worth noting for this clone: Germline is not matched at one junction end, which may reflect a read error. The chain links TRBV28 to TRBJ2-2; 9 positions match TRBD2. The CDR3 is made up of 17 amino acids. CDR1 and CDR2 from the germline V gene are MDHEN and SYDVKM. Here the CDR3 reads CASSSLGAGGLTGEPFF. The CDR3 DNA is TGTGCCAGCAGTTCTCTAGGCGCGGGAGGGCTCACCGGGGAGCCGTTTTTT.

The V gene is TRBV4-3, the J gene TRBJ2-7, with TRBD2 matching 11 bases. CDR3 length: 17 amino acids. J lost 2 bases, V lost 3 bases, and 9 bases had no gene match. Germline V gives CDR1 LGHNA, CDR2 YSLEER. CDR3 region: CASSQGLADFPPYEQYF. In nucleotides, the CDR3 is TGCGCCAGCAGCCAGGGACTAGCGGATTTCCCCCCCTACGAGCAGTACTTC.

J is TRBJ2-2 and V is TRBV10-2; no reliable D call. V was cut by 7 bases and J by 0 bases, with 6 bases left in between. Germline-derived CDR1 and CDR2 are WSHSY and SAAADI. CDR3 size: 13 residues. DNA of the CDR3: TGCGCCAGCATTTCCTCGAACACCGGGGAGCTGTTTTTT. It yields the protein CASISSNTGELFF.

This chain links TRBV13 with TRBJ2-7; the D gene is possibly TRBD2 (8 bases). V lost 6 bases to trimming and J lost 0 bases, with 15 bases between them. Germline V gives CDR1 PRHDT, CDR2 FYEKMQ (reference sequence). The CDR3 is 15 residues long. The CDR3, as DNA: TGTGCCAGCAGTAGCGGGACAGAGAGCTCCTACGAGCAGTACTTC. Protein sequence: CASSSGTESSYEQYF.

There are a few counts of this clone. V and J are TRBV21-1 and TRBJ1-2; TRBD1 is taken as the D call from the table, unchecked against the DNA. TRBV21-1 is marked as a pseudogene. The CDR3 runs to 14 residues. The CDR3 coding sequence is TGTGCCGCCAGGCCCCCGGCAGGGGACTATGGCTACACCTTC. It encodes CAARPPAGDYGYTF.

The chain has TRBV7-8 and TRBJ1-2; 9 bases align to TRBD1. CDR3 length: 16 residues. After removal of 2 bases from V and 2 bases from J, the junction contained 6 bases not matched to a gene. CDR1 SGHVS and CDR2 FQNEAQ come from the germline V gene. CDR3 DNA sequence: TGTGCCAGCAGCTTACCGCGGACAGGGGAAAACTATGGCTACACCTTC. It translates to CASSLPRTGENYGYTF.

The CDR3: CASSGSKAGAGDTQYF. CDR3 nucleotide sequence: TGTGCCAGCAGCGGATCTAAAGCGGGAGCTGGGGATACGCAGTATTTT. This chain links TRBV7-2 with TRBJ2-3, with 8 bases that match TRBD2. The CDR3 is 16 amino acids. CDR1 and CDR2 (germline): SGHTA, FQGNSA. V dropped 5 bases and J dropped 6; count of bases not matched to a gene: 13.

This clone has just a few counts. DNA of the CDR3: TGTGCCAGCAGCTTAGCGGGTGAGCAGTTCTTC. Translation gives CASSLAGEQFF. The V and J genes are TRBV5-6 and TRBJ2-1, with D possibly matching TRBD2 (6 bases). Germline-derived CDR1 and CDR2 are SGHDT and YYEEEE. The V and J ends lost 2 bases and 9 bases respectively, with 6 bases between them. CDR3 length: 11 amino acids.

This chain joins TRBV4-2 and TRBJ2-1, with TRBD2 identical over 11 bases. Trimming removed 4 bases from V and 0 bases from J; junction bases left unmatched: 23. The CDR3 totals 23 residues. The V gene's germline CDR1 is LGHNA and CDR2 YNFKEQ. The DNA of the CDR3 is TGTGCCAGCAGCCTCCCCCGAGGTGGCCGACAATTGGGACTAGCGGACTCCTACAATGAGCAGTTCTTC. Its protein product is CASSLPRGGRQLGLADSYNEQFF.

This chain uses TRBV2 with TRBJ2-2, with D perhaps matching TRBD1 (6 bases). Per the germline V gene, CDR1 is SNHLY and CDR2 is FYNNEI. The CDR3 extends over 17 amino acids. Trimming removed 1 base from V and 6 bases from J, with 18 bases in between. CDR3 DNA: TGTGCCAGCAGTGAAGACAGGGAATATGTAAGGTCCGGGGAGCTGTTTTTT. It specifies CASSEDREYVRSGELFF.

CDR3 sequence reads: CASSEGTGEKLFF. The CDR3 bases are TGTGCCAGCAGCGAAGGGACAGGTGAAAAACTGTTTTTT. This sequence joins TRBV5-6 and TRBJ1-4, with 8 bases identical to TRBD1. Germline loops: CDR1 SGHDT, CDR2 YYEEEE. Trimming at V came to 4 bases and at J to 7 bases, leaving 3 bases not matched to a gene. The CDR3 totals 13 residues.

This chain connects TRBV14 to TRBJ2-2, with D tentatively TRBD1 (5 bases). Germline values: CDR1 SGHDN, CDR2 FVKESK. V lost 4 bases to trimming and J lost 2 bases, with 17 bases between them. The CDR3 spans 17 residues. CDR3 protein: CASSPEVGHLNTGELFF. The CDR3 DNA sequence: TGTGCCAGCAGCCCGGAAGTAGGACACCTTAACACCGGGGAGCTGTTTTTT.

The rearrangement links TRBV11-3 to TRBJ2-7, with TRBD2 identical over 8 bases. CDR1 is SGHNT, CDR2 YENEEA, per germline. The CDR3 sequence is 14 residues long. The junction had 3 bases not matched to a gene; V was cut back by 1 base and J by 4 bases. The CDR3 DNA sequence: TGTGCCAGCAGCTTAGGAGCGGGGGAGTACGAGCAGTACTTC. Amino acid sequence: CASSLGAGEYEQYF.

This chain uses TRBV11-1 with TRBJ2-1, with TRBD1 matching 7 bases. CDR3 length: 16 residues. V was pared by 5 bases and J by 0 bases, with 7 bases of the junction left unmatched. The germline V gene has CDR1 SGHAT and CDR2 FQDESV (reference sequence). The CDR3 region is CASSPPTGSSYNEQFF. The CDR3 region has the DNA TGTGCCAGCAGCCCGCCGACAGGGAGCTCCTACAATGAGCAGTTCTTC.

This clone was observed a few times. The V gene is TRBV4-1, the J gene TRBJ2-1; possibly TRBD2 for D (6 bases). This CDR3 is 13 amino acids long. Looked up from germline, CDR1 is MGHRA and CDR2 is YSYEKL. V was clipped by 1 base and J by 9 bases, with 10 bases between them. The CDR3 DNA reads TGCGCCAGCAGCCAAGGCAACGGGGGTGAGCAGTTCTTC. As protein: CASSQGNGGEQFF.

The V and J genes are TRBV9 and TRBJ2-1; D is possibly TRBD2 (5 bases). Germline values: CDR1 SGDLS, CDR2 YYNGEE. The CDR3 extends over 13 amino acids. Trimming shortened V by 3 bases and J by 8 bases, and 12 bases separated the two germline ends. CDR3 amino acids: CASSEGAEDEQFF. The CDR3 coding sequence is TGTGCCAGCAGCGAGGGAGCGGAGGATGAGCAGTTCTTC.